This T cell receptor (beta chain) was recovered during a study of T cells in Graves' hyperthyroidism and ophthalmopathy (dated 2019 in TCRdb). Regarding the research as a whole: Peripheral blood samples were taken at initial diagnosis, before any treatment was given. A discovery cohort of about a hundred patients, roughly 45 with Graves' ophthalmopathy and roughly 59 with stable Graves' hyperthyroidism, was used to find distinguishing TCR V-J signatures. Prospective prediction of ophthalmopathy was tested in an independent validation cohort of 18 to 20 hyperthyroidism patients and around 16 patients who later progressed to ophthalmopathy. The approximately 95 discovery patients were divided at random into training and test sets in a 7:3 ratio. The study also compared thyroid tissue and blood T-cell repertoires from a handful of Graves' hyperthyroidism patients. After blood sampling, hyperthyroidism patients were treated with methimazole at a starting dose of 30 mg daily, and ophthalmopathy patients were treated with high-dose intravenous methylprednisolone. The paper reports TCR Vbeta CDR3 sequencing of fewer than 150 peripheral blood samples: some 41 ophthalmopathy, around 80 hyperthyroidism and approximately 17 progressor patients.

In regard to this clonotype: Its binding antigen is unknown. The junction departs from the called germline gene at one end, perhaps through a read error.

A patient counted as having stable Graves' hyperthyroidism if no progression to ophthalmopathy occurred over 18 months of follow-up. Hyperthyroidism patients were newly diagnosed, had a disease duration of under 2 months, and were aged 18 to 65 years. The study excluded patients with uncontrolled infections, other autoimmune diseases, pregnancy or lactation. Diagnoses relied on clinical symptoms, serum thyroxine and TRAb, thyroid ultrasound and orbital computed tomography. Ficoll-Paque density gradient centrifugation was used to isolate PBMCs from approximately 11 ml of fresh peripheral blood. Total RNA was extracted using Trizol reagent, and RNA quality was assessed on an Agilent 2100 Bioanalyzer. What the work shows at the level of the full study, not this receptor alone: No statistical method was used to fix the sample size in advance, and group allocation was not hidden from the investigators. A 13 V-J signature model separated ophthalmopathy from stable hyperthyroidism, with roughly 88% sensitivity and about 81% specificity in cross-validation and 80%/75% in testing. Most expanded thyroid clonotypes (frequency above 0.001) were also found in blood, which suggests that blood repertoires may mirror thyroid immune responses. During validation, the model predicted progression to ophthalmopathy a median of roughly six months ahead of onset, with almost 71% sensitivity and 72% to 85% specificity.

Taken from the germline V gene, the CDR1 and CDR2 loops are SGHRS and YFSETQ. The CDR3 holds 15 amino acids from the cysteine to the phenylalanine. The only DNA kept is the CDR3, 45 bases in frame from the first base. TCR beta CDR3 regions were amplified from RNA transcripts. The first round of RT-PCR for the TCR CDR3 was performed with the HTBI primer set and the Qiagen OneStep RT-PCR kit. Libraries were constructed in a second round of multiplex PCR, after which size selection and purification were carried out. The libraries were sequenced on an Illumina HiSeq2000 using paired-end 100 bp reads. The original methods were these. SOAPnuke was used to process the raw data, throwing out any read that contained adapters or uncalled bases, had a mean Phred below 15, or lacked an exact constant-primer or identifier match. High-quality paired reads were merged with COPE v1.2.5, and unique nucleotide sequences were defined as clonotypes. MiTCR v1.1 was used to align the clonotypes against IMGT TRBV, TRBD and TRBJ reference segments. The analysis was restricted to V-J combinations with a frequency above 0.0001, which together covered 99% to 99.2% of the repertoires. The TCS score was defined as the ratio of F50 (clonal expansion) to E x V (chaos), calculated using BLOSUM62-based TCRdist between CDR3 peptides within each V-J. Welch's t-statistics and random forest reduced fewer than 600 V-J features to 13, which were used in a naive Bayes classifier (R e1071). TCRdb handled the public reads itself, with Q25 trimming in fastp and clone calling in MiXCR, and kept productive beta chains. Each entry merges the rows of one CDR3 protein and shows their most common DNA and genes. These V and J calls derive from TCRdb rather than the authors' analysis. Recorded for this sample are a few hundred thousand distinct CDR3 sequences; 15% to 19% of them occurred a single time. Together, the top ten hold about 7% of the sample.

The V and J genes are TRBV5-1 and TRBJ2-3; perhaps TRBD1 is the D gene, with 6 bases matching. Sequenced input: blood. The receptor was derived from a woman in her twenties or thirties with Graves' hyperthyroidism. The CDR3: CASSRPQGRADTQYF. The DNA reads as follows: TGTGCCAGCAGCCGGCCACAGGGACGGGCAGATACGCAGTATTTT.